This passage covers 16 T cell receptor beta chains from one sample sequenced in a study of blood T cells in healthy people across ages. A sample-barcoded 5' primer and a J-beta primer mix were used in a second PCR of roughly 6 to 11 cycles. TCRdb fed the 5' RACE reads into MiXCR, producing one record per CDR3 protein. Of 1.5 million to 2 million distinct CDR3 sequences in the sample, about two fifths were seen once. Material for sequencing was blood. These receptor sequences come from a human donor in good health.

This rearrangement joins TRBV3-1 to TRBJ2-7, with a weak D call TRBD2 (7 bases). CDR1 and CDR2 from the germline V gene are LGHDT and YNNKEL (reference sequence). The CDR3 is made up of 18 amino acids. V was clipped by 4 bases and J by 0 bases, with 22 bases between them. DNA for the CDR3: TGTGCCAGCAGCCCAGGGCGGGGGCTCCGACATAGCTCCTACGAGCAGTACTTC. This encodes CASSPGRGLRHSSYEQYF.

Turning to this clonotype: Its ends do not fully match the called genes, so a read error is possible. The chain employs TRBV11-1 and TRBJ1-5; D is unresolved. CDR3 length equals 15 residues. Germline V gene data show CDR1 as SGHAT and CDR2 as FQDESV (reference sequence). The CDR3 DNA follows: TGTGCCAGCAGCCCGACGGGTTCGGTTGGGCAGCCCCGGCATTTT. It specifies CASSPTGSVGQPRHF.

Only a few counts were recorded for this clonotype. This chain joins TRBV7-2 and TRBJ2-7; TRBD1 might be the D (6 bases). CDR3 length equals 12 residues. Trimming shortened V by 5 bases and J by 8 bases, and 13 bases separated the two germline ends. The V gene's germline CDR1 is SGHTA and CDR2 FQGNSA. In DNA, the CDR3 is TGTGCCAGCAGCCCACAGGGTACGCAGCAGTACTTC. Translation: CASSPQGTQQYF.

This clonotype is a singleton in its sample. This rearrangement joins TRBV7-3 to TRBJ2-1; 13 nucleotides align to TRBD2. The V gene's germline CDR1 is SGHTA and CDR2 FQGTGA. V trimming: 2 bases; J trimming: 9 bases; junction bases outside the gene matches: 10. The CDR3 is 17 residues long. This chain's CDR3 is CASSLSSLAGGLGEQFF. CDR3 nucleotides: TGTGCCAGCAGCTTATCCTCACTAGCGGGGGGGCTAGGTGAGCAGTTCTTC.

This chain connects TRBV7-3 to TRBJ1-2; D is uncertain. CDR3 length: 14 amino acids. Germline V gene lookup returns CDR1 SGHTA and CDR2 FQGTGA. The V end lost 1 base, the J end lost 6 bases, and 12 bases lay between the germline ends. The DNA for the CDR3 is TGTGCCAGCAGCTTAAGGCCAGGAGCTAATGGCTACACCTTC. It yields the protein CASSLRPGANGYTF.

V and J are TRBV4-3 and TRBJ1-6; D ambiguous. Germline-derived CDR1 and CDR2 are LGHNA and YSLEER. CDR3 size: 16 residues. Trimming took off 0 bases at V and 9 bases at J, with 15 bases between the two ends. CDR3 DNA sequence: TGCGCCAGCAGCCAAGAGATAGGGCCGGGAATTTCACCCCTCCACTTT. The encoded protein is CASSQEIGPGISPLHF.

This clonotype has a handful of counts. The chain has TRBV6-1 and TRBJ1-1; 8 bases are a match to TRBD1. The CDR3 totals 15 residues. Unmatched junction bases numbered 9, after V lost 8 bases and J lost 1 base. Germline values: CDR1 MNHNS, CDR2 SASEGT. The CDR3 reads CASRQGAWGNTEAFF. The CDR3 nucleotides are TGTGCCAGCCGGCAGGGGGCTTGGGGGAACACTGAAGCTTTCTTT.

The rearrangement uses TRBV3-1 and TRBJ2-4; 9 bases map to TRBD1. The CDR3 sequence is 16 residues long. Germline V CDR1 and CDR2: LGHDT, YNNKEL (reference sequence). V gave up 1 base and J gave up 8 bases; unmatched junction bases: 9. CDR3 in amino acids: CASSQVGTGTLDIQYF. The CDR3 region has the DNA TGTGCCAGCAGCCAAGTGGGGACAGGGACTTTGGACATTCAGTACTTC.

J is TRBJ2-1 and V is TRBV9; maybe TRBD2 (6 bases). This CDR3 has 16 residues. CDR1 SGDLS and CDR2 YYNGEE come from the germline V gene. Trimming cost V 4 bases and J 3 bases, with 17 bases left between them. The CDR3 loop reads CASSRAVVSGYNEQFF. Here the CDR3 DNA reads TGTGCCAGCAGCCGAGCTGTTGTTAGCGGCTACAATGAGCAGTTCTTC.

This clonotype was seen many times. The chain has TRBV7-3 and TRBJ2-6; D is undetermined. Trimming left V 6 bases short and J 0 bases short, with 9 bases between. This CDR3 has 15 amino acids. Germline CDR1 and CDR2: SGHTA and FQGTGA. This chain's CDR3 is CASSLMSSGANVLTF. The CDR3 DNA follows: TGTGCCAGCAGTCTCATGAGCTCTGGGGCCAACGTCCTGACTTTC. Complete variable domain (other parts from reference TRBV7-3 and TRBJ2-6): GAGVSQTPSNKVTEKGKYVELRCDPISGHTALYWYRQSLGQGPEFLIYFQGTGAADDSGLPNDRFFAVRPEGSVSTLKIQRTERGDSAVYLCASSLMSSGANVLTFGAGSRLTVL.

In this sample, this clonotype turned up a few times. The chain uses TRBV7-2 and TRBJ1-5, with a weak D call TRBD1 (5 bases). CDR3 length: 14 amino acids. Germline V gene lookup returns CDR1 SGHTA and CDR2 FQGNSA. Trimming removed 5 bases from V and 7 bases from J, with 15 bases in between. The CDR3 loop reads CASSERTGPQPQHF. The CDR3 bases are TGTGCCAGCAGCGAAAGGACGGGGCCGCAGCCCCAGCATTTT.

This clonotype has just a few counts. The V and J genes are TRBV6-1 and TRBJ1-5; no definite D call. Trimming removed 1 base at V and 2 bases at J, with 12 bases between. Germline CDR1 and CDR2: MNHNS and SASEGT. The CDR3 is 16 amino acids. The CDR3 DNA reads TGTGCCAGCAGTGAAGAGGAAGGGCGAGGCAATCAGCCCCAGCATTTT. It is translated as CASSEEEGRGNQPQHF.

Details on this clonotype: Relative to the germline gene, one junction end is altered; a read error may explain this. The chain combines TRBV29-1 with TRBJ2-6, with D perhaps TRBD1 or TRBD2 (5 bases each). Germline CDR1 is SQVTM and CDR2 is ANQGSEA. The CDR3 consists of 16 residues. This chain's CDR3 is CSAGSLGDSGANVRTF. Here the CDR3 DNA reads TGCAGCGCCGGGTCGCTGGGAGACTCTGGGGCCAACGTCCGGACTTTC.

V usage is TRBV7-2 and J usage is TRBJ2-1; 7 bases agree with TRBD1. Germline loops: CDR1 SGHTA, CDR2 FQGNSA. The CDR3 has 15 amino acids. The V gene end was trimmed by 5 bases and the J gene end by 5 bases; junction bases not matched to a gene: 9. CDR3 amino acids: CASSPSGTDNNEQFF. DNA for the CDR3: TGTGCCAGCAGCCCTTCCGGGACAGATAACAATGAGCAGTTCTTC.

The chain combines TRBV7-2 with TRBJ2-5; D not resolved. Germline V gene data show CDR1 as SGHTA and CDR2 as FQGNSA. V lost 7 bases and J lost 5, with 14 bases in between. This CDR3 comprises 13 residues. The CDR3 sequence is CASNPASKETQYF. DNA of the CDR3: TGTGCCAGCAACCCGGCCTCAAAGGAGACCCAGTACTTC.

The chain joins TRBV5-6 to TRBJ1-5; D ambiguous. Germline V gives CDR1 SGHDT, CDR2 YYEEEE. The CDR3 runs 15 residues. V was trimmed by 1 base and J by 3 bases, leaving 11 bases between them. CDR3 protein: CASSLIGDFNQPQHF. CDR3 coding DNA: TGTGCCAGCAGCTTGATTGGTGATTTCAATCAGCCCCAGCATTTT.